Below are 18 T cell receptor beta chains sequenced from a single sample in a study of blood T cell repertoires in COVID-19. Using immunoSEQ multiplex PCR, the repertoire was profiled, and TCRdb retains in-frame clones only, with some absent. This table has 200,000 or so clones, roughly 86% appearing once. The sequencing input was peripheral blood. The receptors stem from a woman in her sixties or seventies with active or convalescent COVID-19.

V usage is TRBV2 and J usage is TRBJ1-5; no clear D gene. The CDR3 length is 12 residues. Germline-derived CDR1 and CDR2 are SNHLY and FYNNEI. The V end lost 9 bases, the J end lost 0 bases, and 6 bases lay between the germline ends. CDR3 protein: CARYNSNQPQHF. The CDR3 nucleotides read TGTGCCAGGTATAATAGCAATCAGCCCCAGCATTTT.

The V call is TRBV5-1, the J call TRBJ2-5, with a possible D match to TRBD2 (5 bases). Per the germline V gene, CDR1 is SGHRS and CDR2 is YFSETQ. V lost 0 bases, J lost 1 base, and 10 bases lay in between. This CDR3 spans 15 amino acids. CDR3 region: CASSLAGISQETQYF. DNA for the CDR3: TGCGCCAGCAGCTTGGCCGGGATTTCCCAAGAGACCCAGTACTTC.

V and J are TRBV2 and TRBJ2-1, with 12 nucleotides matching TRBD1. CDR1 is SNHLY and CDR2 is FYNNEI in the germline V gene. The ends lost 8 bases at V and 6 bases at J; junction bases unmatched: 8. There are 15 residues in the CDR3. The CDR3 sequence: CASLGDRGLGNEQFF. For the CDR3, the DNA is TGTGCCAGCCTGGGGGACAGGGGGCTCGGCAATGAGCAGTTCTTC.

The chain uses TRBV27 and TRBJ2-7, with D possibly TRBD2 on 6 matching bases. The length of the CDR3 is 12 residues. Germline assignment: CDR1 MNHEY and CDR2 SMNVEV (reference sequence). V lost 6 bases and J lost 9, with 15 bases in between. The CDR3 spells CASSPLGGVQYF. CDR3 bases: TGTGCCAGCAGCCCTCTGGGGGGAGTGCAGTACTTC.

The chain joins TRBV20-1 to TRBJ2-7; D gene uncertain. V lost 4 bases and J 0 bases, leaving 4 bases between the germline ends. Germline V gene data show CDR1 as DFQATT and CDR2 as SNEGSKA (reference sequence). The CDR3 spans 11 residues. The CDR3 nucleotides read TGCAGTGCTACGCGCTCCTACGAGCAGTACTTC. Residues: CSATRSYEQYF.

This clone appeared a single time. The chain couples TRBV29-1 to TRBJ2-7; tentatively, D is TRBD2 (6 bases). CDR3 size: 10 residues. V was trimmed by 2 bases and J by 9 bases, leaving 8 bases between them. CDR1 and CDR2 from the germline V gene are SQVTM and ANQGSEA. The CDR3 DNA is TGCAGCGTTGAACAGGGAGGGCAGTACTTC. Translating it yields CSVEQGGQYF.

The V and J genes are TRBV20-1 and TRBJ2-7, with 12 bases aligning to TRBD2. Germline CDR1 reads DFQATT; CDR2 reads SNEGSKA (reference sequence). J gave up 3 bases and V 3 bases, and 3 bases lay outside the gene matches. The CDR3 contains 14 residues. This CDR3 is CSASGTSGFYEQYF. The CDR3 nucleotides are TGCAGTGCTAGTGGGACTAGCGGGTTCTACGAGCAGTACTTC.

This clone was found a few times. The J gene is TRBJ2-1, the V gene TRBV11-1, with 7 bases matching TRBD2. Germline V CDR1 and CDR2: SGHAT, FQDESV (reference sequence). This CDR3 contains 15 residues. Unmatched junction bases numbered 9, after V lost 5 bases and J lost 5 bases. CDR3 DNA: TGTGCCAGCAGCGCGGGAGCGGGTATTCACAATGAGCAGTTCTTC. Its protein is CASSAGAGIHNEQFF.

This chain uses TRBV9 with TRBJ2-1; 15 nucleotides line up with TRBD2. This CDR3 region has 13 residues. CDR1 is SGDLS, CDR2 YYNGEE, per germline. Germline trimming cut 7 bases from V and 10 bases from J; bases unmatched to any gene: 3. The CDR3 loop is CASWTSGRGEQFF. The DNA of the CDR3 is TGTGCCAGCTGGACTAGCGGGAGGGGAGAGCAGTTCTTC.

The chain is built from TRBV19 and TRBJ2-1, with TRBD1 matching 8 bases. The CDR3 has 12 residues. Germline V gene sequence: CDR1 LNHDA, CDR2 SQIVND (reference sequence). J lost 9 bases, V lost 4 bases, and 2 bases had no gene match. The CDR3, as DNA: TGTGCCAGTAGTAAACAGGGGGGTGAGCAGTTCTTC. It specifies CASSKQGGEQFF.

The rearrangement links TRBV30 to TRBJ1-2; D remains ambiguous. Germline V gene lookup returns CDR1 GTSNPN and CDR2 SVGIG (reference sequence). V shed 2 bases and J shed 4 bases, with 5 bases lying between them. The CDR3 has 11 amino acids. CDR3 sequence reads: CAWSMAYGYTF. Written as DNA, the CDR3 is TGTGCCTGGAGTATGGCCTATGGCTACACCTTC.

The chain carries TRBV5-1 and TRBJ2-7; 7 nucleotides align to TRBD1. Germline CDR1 is SGHRS and CDR2 is YFSETQ. V gave up 4 bases and J gave up 3 bases; unmatched junction bases: 7. This CDR3 has 14 amino acids. CDR3 sequence reads: CASSPTGWNYEQYF. CDR3 coding DNA: TGCGCCAGCAGCCCGACAGGGTGGAACTACGAGCAGTACTTC.

This chain joins TRBV5-4 and TRBJ2-6; TRBD1 aligns across 8 bases. The junction had 7 bases not matched to a gene; V was cut back by 4 bases and J by 1 base. This CDR3 spans 17 amino acids. Germline V CDR1 and CDR2: SGHNT, YYREEE (reference sequence). CDR3 bases: TGTGCCAGCAGCCGCGGGACAGGCCTATCTGGGGCCAACGTCCTGACTTTC. Protein: CASSRGTGLSGANVLTF.

This clone was picked up a small number of times. The chain has TRBV7-9 and TRBJ2-7, with 10 bases matching TRBD2. The CDR3 is 19 residues long. The germline V gene encodes CDR1 SEHNR and CDR2 FQNEAQ (reference sequence). The trim removed 1 base at V and 1 base at J, leaving 13 bases unmatched. Here the CDR3 reads CASSLVYIVPSGSSYEQYF. The CDR3, as DNA: TGTGCCAGCAGCTTAGTTTATATCGTTCCTAGCGGGAGTTCCTACGAGCAGTACTTC.

This chain uses TRBV28 with TRBJ2-7; the match to TRBD1 covers 8 bases. This CDR3 contains 16 residues. Germline CDR1 and CDR2: MDHEN and SYDVKM. V trimming: 8 bases; J trimming: 0 bases; junction bases outside the gene matches: 12. CDR3 DNA sequence: TGTGCCAGCCCTGACCCGACAGGGGTCCTCTCCTACGAGCAGTACTTC. Translating gives CASPDPTGVLSYEQYF.

DNA of the CDR3: TGTGCCAGCAGCTCACTCCGCCCGGGACAGTTTTACGAGCAGTACTTC. Protein: CASSSLRPGQFYEQYF. This chain uses TRBV27 with TRBJ2-7, with 7 bases matching TRBD1. Germline CDR1 and CDR2: MNHEY and SMNVEV (reference sequence). The trim removed 6 bases at V and 4 bases at J, leaving 15 bases unmatched. This CDR3 comprises 16 residues.

This chain links TRBV3-1 (or the pseudogene TRBV3-2) with TRBJ2-7, with TRBD2 matching over 9 bases. Per the germline V gene, CDR1 is LGHDT and CDR2 is YNNKEL (reference sequence). There are 17 residues in the CDR3. Trimming cost V 1 base and J 6 bases; bases outside gene matches: 13. CDR3 in amino acids: CASSQGGLAGTPREQYF. CDR3 coding DNA: TGTGCCAGCAGCCAAGGGGGGCTAGCGGGGACCCCTCGCGAGCAGTACTTC.

The CDR3 is CAIKEKTGDLYEQYF. As DNA, the CDR3 is TGTGCCATCAAGGAGAAGACAGGGGATCTCTACGAGCAGTACTTC. The J gene is TRBJ2-7, the V gene TRBV10-3, with 8 bases matching TRBD1. The CDR3 is 15 residues long. With V trimmed by 7 bases and J by 3 bases, 11 bases remained unmatched. Per the germline V gene, CDR1 is ENHRY and CDR2 is SYGVKD.